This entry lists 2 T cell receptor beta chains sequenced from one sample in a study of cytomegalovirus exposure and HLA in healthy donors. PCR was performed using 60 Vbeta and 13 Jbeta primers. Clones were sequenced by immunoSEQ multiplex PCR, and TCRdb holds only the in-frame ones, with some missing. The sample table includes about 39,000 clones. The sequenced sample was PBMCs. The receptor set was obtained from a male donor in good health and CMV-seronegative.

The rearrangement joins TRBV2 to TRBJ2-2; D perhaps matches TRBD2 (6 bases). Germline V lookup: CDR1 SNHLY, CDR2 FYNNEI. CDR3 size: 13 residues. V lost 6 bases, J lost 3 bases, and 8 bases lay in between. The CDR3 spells CASRGGDTGELFF. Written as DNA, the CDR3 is TGTGCCAGCAGGGGAGGAGACACCGGGGAGCTGTTTTTT.

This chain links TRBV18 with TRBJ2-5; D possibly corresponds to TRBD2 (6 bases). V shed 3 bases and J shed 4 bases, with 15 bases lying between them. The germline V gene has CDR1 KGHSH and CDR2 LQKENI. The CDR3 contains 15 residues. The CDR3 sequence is CASSPSLALGETQYF. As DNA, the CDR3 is TGTGCCAGCTCACCGAGCCTAGCGTTGGGAGAGACCCAGTACTTC.